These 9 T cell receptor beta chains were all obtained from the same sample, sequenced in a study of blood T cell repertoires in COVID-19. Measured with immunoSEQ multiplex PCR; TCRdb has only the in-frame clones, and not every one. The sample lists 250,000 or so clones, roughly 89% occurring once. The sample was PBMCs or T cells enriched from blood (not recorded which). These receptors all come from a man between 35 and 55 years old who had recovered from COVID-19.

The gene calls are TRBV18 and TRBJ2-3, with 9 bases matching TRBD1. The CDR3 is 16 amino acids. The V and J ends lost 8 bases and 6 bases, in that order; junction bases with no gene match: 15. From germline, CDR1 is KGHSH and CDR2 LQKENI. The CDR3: CASDKQGAVYVDTQYF. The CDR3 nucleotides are TGTGCCAGCGACAAACAGGGGGCTGTGTATGTGGATACGCAGTATTTT.

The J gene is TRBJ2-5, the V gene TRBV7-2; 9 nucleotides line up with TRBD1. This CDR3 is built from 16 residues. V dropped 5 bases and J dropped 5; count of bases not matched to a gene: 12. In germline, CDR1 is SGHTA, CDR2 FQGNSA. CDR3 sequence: CASSPAGTGIKETQYF. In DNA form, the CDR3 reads TGTGCCAGCAGCCCAGCCGGGACAGGGATTAAGGAGACCCAGTACTTC.

The CDR3 region has the DNA TGTGCCAGCAGCAGACTAGCGGGTGGCTACACCTTC. The encoded protein is CASSRLAGGYTF. The chain is built from TRBV2 and TRBJ1-2; D is unclear. Germline V gene sequence: CDR1 SNHLY, CDR2 FYNNEI. This CDR3 is 12 amino acids long. Trimming left V 6 bases short and J 7 bases short, with 12 bases between.

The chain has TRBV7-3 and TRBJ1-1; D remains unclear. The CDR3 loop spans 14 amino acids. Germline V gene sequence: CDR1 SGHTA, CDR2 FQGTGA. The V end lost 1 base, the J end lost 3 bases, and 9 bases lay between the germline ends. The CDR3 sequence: CASSLRRGDTEAFF. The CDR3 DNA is TGTGCCAGCAGCTTAAGACGGGGAGACACTGAAGCTTTCTTT.

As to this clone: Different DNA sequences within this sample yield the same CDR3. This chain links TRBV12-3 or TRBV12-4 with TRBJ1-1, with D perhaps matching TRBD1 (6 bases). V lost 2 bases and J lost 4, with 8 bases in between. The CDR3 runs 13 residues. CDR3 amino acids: CASSLRGGTEAFF. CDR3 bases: TGTGCCAGCAGTTTAAGGGGGGGCACTGAAGCTTTCTTT.

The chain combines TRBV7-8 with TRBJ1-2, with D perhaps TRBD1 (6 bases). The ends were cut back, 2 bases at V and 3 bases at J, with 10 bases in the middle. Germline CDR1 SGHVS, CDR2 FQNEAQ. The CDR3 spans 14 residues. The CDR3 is CASSLQNRDYGYTF. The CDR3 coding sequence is TGTGCCAGCAGCTTACAAAACAGGGACTATGGCTACACCTTC.

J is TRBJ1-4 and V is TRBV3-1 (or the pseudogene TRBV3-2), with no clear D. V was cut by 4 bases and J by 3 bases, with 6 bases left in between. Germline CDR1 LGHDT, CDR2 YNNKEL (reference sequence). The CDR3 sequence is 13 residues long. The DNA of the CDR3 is TGTGCCAGCAGCCCTGACTCTAATGAAAAACTGTTTTTT. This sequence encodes CASSPDSNEKLFF.

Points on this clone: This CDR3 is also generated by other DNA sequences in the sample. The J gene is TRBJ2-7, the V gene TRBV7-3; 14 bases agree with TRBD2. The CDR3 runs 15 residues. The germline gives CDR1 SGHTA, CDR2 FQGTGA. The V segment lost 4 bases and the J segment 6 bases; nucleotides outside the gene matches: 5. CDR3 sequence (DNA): TGTGCCAGCAGCTGGGGGACTAGCGGGAGCGGCGAGCAGTACTTC. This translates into CASSWGTSGSGEQYF.

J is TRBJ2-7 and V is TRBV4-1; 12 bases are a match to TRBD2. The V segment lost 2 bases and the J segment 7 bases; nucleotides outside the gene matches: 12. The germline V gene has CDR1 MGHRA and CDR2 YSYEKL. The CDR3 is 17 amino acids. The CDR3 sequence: CASSQWGTSGSVFEQYF. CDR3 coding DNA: TGCGCCAGCAGCCAATGGGGGACTAGCGGGTCAGTTTTTGAGCAGTACTTC.